Described below is a single T cell receptor beta chain sequence and its context. This entry belongs to a study of cytomegalovirus exposure and HLA in healthy donors. Study details: Earlier, fewer than 140 million unique TCR beta sequences were recovered from about 200 million T cells by an analysis.

Germline CDR1 reads SGHNT; CDR2 reads YYREEE (reference sequence). With 2 bases removed from V and 5 bases from J, the gap between germline ends came to 11 bases. The CDR3 is 13 residues long. 13 Jbeta primers and 60 Vbeta primers were used for the PCR. As originally analysed: Later, an analysis found approximately 80 million unique TCR beta chains, and 9.5 million to 11 million of these were shared. TCRdb keeps only in-frame clones here, not all; method: immunoSEQ multiplex PCR. Clone size and the V and J calls come from that table; the DNA yielded D and trimming. The repertoire holds 120,000 to 150,000 clones, with over 75% as singletons.

This sequence originates from a man aged 25-45 years in good health and CMV-seronegative. Input material: PBMCs. The gene calls are TRBV5-4 and TRBJ2-7, with D maybe TRBD1 (6 bases). The DNA of the CDR3 is TGTGCCAGCAGCTTCGCCAGGGGAAACGAGCAGTACTTC. Amino acid sequence: CASSFARGNEQYF.